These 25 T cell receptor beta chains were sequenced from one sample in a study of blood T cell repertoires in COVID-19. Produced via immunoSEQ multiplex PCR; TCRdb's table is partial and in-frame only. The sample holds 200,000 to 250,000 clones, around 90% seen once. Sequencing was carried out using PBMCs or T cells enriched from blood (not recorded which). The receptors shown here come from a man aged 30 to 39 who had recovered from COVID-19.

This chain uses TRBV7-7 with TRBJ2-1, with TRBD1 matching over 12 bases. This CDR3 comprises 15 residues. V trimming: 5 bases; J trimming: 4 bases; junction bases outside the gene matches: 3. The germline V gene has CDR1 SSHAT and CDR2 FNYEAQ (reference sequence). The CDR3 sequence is CASSKGQGAYNEQFF. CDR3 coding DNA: TGTGCCAGCAGCAAGGGACAGGGGGCTTACAATGAGCAGTTCTTC.

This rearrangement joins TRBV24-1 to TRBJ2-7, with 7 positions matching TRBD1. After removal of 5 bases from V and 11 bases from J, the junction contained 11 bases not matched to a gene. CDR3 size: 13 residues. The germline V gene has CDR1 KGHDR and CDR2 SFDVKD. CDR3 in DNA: TGTGCCACCAGTGTCGAGGGGGCCTTAGGGAAGTACTTC. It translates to CATSVEGALGKYF.

CDR3 sequence (DNA): TGTGCCAGCCGCGACAGAGGAAACACCATATATTTT. This sequence encodes CASRDRGNTIYF. This chain uses TRBV6-5 with TRBJ1-3, with a possible D match to TRBD1 (5 bases). Germline V gene data show CDR1 as MNHEY and CDR2 as SVGAGI. Trimming cost V 8 bases and J 4 bases, with 9 bases left between them. The CDR3 runs to 12 residues.

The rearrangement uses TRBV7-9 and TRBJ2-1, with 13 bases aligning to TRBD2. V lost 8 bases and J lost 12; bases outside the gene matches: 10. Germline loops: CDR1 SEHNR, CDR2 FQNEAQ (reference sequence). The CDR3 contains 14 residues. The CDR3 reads CASGSGTSGNWQFF. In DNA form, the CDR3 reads TGTGCCAGCGGGTCCGGGACTAGCGGGAACTGGCAGTTCTTC.

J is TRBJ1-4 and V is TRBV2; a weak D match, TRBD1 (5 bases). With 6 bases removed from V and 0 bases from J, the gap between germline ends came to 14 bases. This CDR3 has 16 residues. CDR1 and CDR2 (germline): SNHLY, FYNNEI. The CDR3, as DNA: TGTGCCAGCAGCAGGGAATTTAAAGCAACTAATGAAAAACTGTTTTTT. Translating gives CASSREFKATNEKLFF.

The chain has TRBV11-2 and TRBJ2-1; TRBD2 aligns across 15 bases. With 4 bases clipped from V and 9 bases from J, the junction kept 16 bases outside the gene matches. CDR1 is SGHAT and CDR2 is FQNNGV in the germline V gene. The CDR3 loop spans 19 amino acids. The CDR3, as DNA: TGTGCCAGCAGCTCAAACTACGGGACTAGCGGGAGGATTCCCCGTGAGCAGTTCTTC. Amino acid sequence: CASSSNYGTSGRIPREQFF.

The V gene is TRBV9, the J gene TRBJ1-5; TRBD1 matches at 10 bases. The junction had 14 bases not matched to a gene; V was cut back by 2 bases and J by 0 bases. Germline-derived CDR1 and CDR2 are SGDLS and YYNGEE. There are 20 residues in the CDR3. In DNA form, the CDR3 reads TGTGCCAGCAGCGTCGTCTTGGACAGGGGGGAGGCTTATAGCAATCAGCCCCAGCATTTT. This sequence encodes CASSVVLDRGEAYSNQPQHF. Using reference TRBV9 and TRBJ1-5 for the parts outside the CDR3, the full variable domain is DSGVTQTPKHLITATGQRVTLRCSPRSGDLSVYWYQQSLDQGLQFLIQYYNGEERAKGNILERFSAQQFPDLHSELNLSSLELGDSALYFCASSVVLDRGEAYSNQPQHFGDGTRLSIL.

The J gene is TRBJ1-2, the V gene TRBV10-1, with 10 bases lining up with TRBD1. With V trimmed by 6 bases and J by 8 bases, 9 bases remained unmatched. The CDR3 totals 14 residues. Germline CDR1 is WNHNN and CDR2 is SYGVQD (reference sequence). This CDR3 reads CASRYGQGGEGYTF. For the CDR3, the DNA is TGCGCCAGCAGATATGGACAGGGGGGAGAGGGCTACACCTTC.

The CDR3 protein is CASSSGQGGGSPLHF. Here the CDR3 DNA reads TGCGCCAGCAGCTCCGGACAGGGTGGGGGTTCACCCCTCCACTTT. The chain is built from TRBV5-1 and TRBJ1-6; 8 positions match TRBD1. CDR3 length equals 15 residues. Unmatched junction bases numbered 8, after V lost 3 bases and J lost 9 bases. CDR1 and CDR2 (germline): SGHRS, YFSETQ.

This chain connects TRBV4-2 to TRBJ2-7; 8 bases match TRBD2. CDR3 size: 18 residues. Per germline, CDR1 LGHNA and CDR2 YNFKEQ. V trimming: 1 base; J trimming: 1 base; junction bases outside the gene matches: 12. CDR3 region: CASSQVAAGAPSSYEQYF. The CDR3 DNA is TGTGCCAGCAGCCAAGTGGCAGCGGGGGCCCCATCATCCTACGAGCAGTACTTC.

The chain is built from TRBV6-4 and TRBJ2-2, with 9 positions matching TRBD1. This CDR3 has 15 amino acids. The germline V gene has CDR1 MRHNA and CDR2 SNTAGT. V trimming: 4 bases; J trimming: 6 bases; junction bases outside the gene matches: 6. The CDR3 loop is CASSGSQGAAGELFF. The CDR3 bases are TGTGCCAGCAGTGGGTCACAGGGGGCTGCCGGGGAGCTGTTTTTT.

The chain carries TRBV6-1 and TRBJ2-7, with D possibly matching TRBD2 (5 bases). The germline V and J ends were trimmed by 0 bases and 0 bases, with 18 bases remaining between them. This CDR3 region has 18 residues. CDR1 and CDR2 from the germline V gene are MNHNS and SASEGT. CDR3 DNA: TGTGCCAGCAGTGAAGCTCCCACACGAGCTAGCTACTCCTACGAGCAGTACTTC. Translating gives CASSEAPTRASYSYEQYF.

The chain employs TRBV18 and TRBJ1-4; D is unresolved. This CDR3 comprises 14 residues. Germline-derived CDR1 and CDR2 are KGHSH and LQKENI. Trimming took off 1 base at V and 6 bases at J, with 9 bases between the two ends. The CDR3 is CASSPLRSDEKLFF. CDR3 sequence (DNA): TGTGCCAGCTCACCACTCAGGTCGGATGAAAAACTGTTTTTT.

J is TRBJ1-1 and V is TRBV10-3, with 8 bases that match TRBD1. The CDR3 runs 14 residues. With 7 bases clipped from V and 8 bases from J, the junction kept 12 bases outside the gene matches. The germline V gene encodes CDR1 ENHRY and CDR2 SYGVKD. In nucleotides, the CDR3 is TGTGCCATCATTTCCGAAGGACAGGGCGCAGAAGCTTTCTTT. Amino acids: CAIISEGQGAEAFF.

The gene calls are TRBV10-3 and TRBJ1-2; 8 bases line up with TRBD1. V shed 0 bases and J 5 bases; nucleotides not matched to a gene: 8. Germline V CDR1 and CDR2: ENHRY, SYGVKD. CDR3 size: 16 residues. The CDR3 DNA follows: TGTGCCATCAGTGAGTCGACAGGGGATCCAGGTTATGGCTACACCTTC. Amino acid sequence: CAISESTGDPGYGYTF.

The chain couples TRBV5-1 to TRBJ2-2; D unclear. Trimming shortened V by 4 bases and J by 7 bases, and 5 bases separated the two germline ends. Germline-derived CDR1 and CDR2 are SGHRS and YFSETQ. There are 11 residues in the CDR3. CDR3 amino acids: CASSLSGELFF. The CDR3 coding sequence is TGCGCCAGCAGCCTGAGCGGGGAGCTGTTTTTT.

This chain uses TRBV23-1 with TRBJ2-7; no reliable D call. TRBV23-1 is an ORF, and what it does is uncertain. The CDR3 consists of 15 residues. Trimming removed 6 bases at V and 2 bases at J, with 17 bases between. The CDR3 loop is CASSPCWALAYEQYF. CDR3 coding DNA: TGCGCCAGCAGCCCCTGTTGGGCGTTGGCCTACGAGCAGTACTTC.

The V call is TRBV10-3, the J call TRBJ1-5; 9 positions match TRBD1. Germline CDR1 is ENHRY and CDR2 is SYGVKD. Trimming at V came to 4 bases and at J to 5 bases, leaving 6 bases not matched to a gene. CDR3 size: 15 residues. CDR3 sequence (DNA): TGTGCCATCAGTGCGCAGGGACAGGGCCATCAGCCCCAGCATTTT. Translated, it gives CAISAQGQGHQPQHF.

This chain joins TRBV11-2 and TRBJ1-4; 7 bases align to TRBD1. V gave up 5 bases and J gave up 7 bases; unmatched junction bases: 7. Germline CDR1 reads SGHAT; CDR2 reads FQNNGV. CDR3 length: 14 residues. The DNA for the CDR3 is TGTGCCAGCAGCCCCAGGACAGGCCGTGAAAAACTGTTTTTT. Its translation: CASSPRTGREKLFF.

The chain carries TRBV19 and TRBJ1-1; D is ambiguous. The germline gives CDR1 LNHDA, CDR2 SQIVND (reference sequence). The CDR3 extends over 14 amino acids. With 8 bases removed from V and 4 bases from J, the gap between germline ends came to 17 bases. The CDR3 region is CASHPNIHSTEAFF. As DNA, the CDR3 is TGTGCCAGTCATCCCAACATACACAGCACTGAAGCTTTCTTT.

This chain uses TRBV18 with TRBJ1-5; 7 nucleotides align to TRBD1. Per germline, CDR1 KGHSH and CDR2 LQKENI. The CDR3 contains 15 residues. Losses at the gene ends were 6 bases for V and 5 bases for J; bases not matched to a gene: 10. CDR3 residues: CASSPGGTVDQPQHF. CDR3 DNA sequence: TGTGCCAGCTCGCCGGGAGGGACAGTTGATCAGCCCCAGCATTTT.

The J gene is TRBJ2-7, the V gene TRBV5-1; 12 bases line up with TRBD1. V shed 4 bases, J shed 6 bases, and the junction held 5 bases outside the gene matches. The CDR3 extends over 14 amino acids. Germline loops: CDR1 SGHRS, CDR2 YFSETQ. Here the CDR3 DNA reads TGCGCCAGCAGCATCGGGACAGGGGGCCCCGAGCAGTACTTC. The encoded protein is CASSIGTGGPEQYF. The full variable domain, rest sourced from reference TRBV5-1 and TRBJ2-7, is KAGVTQTPRYLIKTRGQQVTLSCSPISGHRSVSWYQQTPGQGLQFLFEYFSETQRNKGNFPGRFSGRQFSNSRSEMNVSTLELGDSALYLCASSIGTGGPEQYFGPGTRLTVT.

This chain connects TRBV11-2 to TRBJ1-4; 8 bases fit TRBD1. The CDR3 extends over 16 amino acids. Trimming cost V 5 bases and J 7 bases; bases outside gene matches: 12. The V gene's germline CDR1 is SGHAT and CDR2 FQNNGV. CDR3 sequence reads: CASSHDAQGGGEKLFF. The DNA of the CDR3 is TGTGCCAGCAGCCACGATGCACAGGGGGGGGGTGAAAAACTGTTTTTT. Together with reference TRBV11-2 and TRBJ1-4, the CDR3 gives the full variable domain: EAGVAQSPRYKIIEKRQSVAFWCNPISGHATLYWYQQILGQGPKLLIQFQNNGVVDDSQLPKDRFSAERLKGVDSTLKIQPAKLEDSAVYLCASSHDAQGGGEKLFFGSGTQLSVL.

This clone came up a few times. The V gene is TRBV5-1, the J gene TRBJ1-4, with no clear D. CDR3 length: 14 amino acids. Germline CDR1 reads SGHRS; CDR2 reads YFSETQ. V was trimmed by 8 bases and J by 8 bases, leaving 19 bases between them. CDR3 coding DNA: TGCGCCAGTTCACTACGGGGTCAAAACGAAAAACTGTTTTTT. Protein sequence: CASSLRGQNEKLFF.

CDR3 in amino acids: CSGGHGYTF. Written as DNA, the CDR3 is TGCAGTGGAGGGCATGGCTACACCTTC. The chain joins TRBV20-1 to TRBJ1-2; D uncertain. The CDR3 contains 9 residues. The V and J ends lost 7 bases and 6 bases respectively, with 6 bases between them. Per germline, CDR1 DFQATT and CDR2 SNEGSKA (reference sequence).